This T cell receptor (beta chain) came from a study of T-cell reconstitution after alpha-beta-depleted transplantation in children. This clonotype was detected only a few times. This CDR3 comprises 13 residues. V lost 5 bases and J lost 6, with 10 bases in between. Germline V lookup: CDR1 SGHVS, CDR2 FNYEAQ. Researchers prepared the TCRbeta library using unique molecular identifiers, the study reports. In TCRdb, the PCR reads were re-called with MiXCR into one record per CDR3 protein. The sample includes around 600,000 distinct CDR3 sequences, about 11% of them seen just once. The specimen comprised PBMCs from the stem cell graft donor, sampled from the stem cell graft. The source is a human donor who donated a stem cell graft to a child with acute myeloid leukemia. The gene calls are TRBV7-6 and TRBJ2-2; a weak D match, TRBD1 (5 bases). The CDR3 DNA sequence: TGTGCCAGCAGCGCCTTACAGGCCGGGGAGCTGTTTTTT. The encoded protein is CASSALQAGELFF.